One and the same sample provided the 24 T cell receptor beta chains below, sequenced in a study of T cells after yellow fever vaccination. TCRdb passed the 5' RACE reads through MiXCR, listing each CDR3 protein once. The profile shows around 610,000 distinct CDR3 sequences, 13% of them singletons. The source material was PBMCs, sampled on the day of the yellow fever booster vaccination. The source of these receptors is a man aged 30-40 years who received the YFV17D yellow fever vaccine.

This clonotype was seen only a few times. The chain recombines TRBV3-1 with TRBJ1-5; unclear D gene. Germline loops: CDR1 LGHDT, CDR2 YNNKEL (reference sequence). V lost 3 bases, J lost 2 bases, and 8 bases lay in between. The CDR3 is 14 amino acids. CDR3 sequence: CASSQAAGNQPQHF. Written as DNA, the CDR3 is TGTGCCAGCAGCCAGGCGGCGGGCAATCAGCCCCAGCATTTT.

The chain is built from TRBV18 and TRBJ2-3, with 13 bases fitting TRBD2. V shed 4 bases and J 4 bases; nucleotides not matched to a gene: 11. The CDR3 is 18 amino acids. CDR1 is KGHSH, CDR2 LQKENI, per germline. In DNA, the CDR3 is TGTGCCAGCTCACGGCCGGGACTAGCGGGAACGAGAGCAGATACGCAGTATTTT. It specifies CASSRPGLAGTRADTQYF.

This clonotype has a single count. The chain combines TRBV29-1 with TRBJ2-3; TRBD2 might be the D (6 bases). The ends were cut back, 6 bases at V and 0 bases at J, with 13 bases in the middle. Germline loops: CDR1 SQVTM, CDR2 ANQGSEA. This CDR3 region has 14 residues. The CDR3 loop is CSVRFGTSTDTQYF. The CDR3 DNA follows: TGCAGCGTCCGGTTCGGGACTAGCACAGATACGCAGTATTTT.

This clonotype was counted ten times or more. This chain joins TRBV5-1 and TRBJ2-7; D is uncertain. CDR3 length: 13 residues. V lost 3 bases and J 3 bases, leaving 10 bases between the germline ends. Germline CDR1 reads SGHRS; CDR2 reads YFSETQ. The CDR3 sequence: CASSSRVGYEQYF. CDR3 in DNA: TGCGCCAGCAGCTCGCGAGTTGGCTACGAGCAGTACTTC.

The rearrangement uses TRBV20-1 and TRBJ2-5; maybe TRBD2 (6 bases). There are 14 residues in the CDR3. V dropped 5 bases and J dropped 2 bases, with 15 bases sitting between them. Germline V gives CDR1 DFQATT, CDR2 SNEGSKA (reference sequence). As DNA, the CDR3 is TGCAGTGCTCCGGGACTCCCGAGGCAAGAGACCCAGTACTTC. This encodes CSAPGLPRQETQYF.

The chain recombines TRBV20-1 with TRBJ2-4; 9 nucleotides align to TRBD2. CDR1 and CDR2 from the germline V gene are DFQATT and SNEGSKA (reference sequence). This CDR3 is 13 amino acids long. Germline trimming cut 3 bases from V and 9 bases from J; bases unmatched to any gene: 6. CDR3 nucleotides: TGCAGTGCTAGGGCGGGAGGGCCTGGCATTCAGTACTTC. Its protein is CSARAGGPGIQYF.

This clonotype was seen many times. This sequence joins TRBV28 and TRBJ2-3; TRBD2 matches at 7 bases. Germline V gives CDR1 MDHEN, CDR2 SYDVKM. The length of the CDR3 is 18 residues. The V gene end was trimmed by 7 bases and the J gene end by 0 bases; junction bases not matched to a gene: 16. This CDR3 reads CASTPPASGATSTDTQYF. The CDR3 DNA sequence: TGTGCCAGCACCCCCCCGGCTAGCGGTGCCACTAGCACAGATACGCAGTATTTT.

This clonotype was found a few times. This chain links TRBV30 with TRBJ1-1; D remains ambiguous. This CDR3 is built from 12 residues. Looked up from germline, CDR1 is GTSNPN and CDR2 is SVGIG (reference sequence). V gave up 1 base and J gave up 4 bases, with 7 bases separating them. The CDR3: CAWSGGGTEAFF. The CDR3 DNA sequence: TGTGCCTGGAGTGGGGGAGGCACTGAAGCTTTCTTT.

This clonotype appeared a few times. The chain carries TRBV23-1 and TRBJ2-1; 10 bases are a match to TRBD1. TRBV23-1 is placed among ORFs of uncertain function. J lost 4 bases, V lost 3 bases, and 15 bases had no gene match. There are 19 residues in the CDR3. The chain's CDR3 is CASSHPLTGTGAEYNEQFF. Written as DNA, the CDR3 is TGCGCCAGCAGTCATCCTTTGACCGGGACAGGGGCCGAGTACAATGAGCAGTTCTTC.

Ten or more counts support this clonotype. The rearrangement links TRBV3-1 to TRBJ2-7; D gene unclear. This CDR3 is 11 amino acids long. Trimming stripped 1 base from V and 5 bases from J, with 3 bases between. Germline V gene data show CDR1 as LGHDT and CDR2 as YNNKEL (reference sequence). The CDR3 coding sequence is TGTGCCAGCAGCCAAGCCCACGAGCAGTACTTC. It encodes CASSQAHEQYF.

The genes are TRBV7-2 and TRBJ2-1; D may be TRBD2 (7 bases). Germline V gene lookup returns CDR1 SGHTA and CDR2 FQGNSA. Deletions cut 5 bases from V and 2 bases from J, with 13 bases between. This CDR3 is built from 15 residues. This chain's CDR3 is CASSGGASPYNEQFF. The CDR3 nucleotides are TGTGCCAGCAGCGGGGGGGCGTCTCCCTACAATGAGCAGTTCTTC.

This rearrangement joins TRBV20-1 to TRBJ1-1, with TRBD1 identical over 7 bases. The germline gives CDR1 DFQATT, CDR2 SNEGSKA (reference sequence). After removal of 1 base from V and 6 bases from J, the junction contained 14 bases not matched to a gene. The CDR3 is 16 amino acids. The CDR3 reads CSARGVQGDERAEAFF. The CDR3 bases are TGCAGTGCTAGAGGGGTGCAGGGGGACGAACGGGCTGAAGCTTTCTTT.

This sequence joins TRBV7-2 and TRBJ1-2; weak D call: TRBD1 (5 bases). The V end lost 5 bases, the J end lost 14 bases, and 27 bases lay between the germline ends. The germline V gene has CDR1 SGHTA and CDR2 FQGNSA. The CDR3 contains 15 residues. The CDR3, as DNA: TGTGCCAGCAGCCTATGGACCGGGGCAGGGATGGCGGGTACCTTC. Its protein product is CASSLWTGAGMAGTF.

This chain joins TRBV7-2 and TRBJ2-1; maybe TRBD2 (5 bases). The V and J ends lost 1 base and 10 bases respectively, with 14 bases between them. CDR1 is SGHTA and CDR2 is FQGNSA in the germline V gene. The CDR3 sequence is 14 residues long. The CDR3 coding sequence is TGTGCCAGCAGCTTAGGGGCTAGCCACCCGGAGCAGTTCTTC. The encoded protein is CASSLGASHPEQFF.

This clonotype was detected a few times. The chain uses TRBV5-4 and TRBJ2-7, with unresolved D. The V gene's germline CDR1 is SGHNT and CDR2 YYREEE (reference sequence). The V end lost 5 bases, the J end lost 7 bases, and 16 bases lay between the germline ends. CDR3 length: 13 residues. The CDR3 coding sequence is TGTGCCAGCAGTTCCGACGCCAGTTATGAGCAGTACTTC. It is translated as CASSSDASYEQYF.

This clonotype was recorded a few times. The rearrangement uses TRBV20-1 and TRBJ2-3, with D possibly matching TRBD1 (6 bases). Trimming removed 2 bases at V and 1 base at J, with 16 bases between. From germline, CDR1 is DFQATT and CDR2 SNEGSKA (reference sequence). CDR3 size: 16 residues. Here the CDR3 DNA reads TGCAGTGCTAGAACCAACGACAGGCGCCGCACAGATACGCAGTATTTT. Translation: CSARTNDRRRTDTQYF.

This chain joins TRBV29-1 and TRBJ2-2, with D perhaps matching TRBD1 (6 bases). From germline, CDR1 is SQVTM and CDR2 ANQGSEA. This CDR3 is 14 amino acids long. V lost 7 bases, J lost 7 bases, and 19 bases lay in between. The CDR3 DNA follows: TGCAGCGCCTCCCTAGAGGGGGTGGGCGGGGAGCTGTTTTTT. Its protein product is CSASLEGVGGELFF.

This chain connects TRBV12-3 or TRBV12-4 to TRBJ2-1; TRBD2 matches 8 bases. The CDR3 totals 15 residues. Unmatched junction bases numbered 6, after V lost 2 bases and J lost 6 bases. The CDR3 sequence is CASSLLREGSNEQFF. CDR3 bases: TGTGCCAGCAGTTTACTCCGGGAGGGTAGCAATGAGCAGTTCTTC.

About this clonotype itself: A read error may explain this, as a much larger clone is one base away. The chain carries TRBV5-5 and TRBJ2-1; the D is unclear. CDR1 and CDR2 from the germline V gene are SGHKS and YYEKEE (reference sequence). The CDR3 has 12 amino acids. This CDR3 reads CGSSWVTPAQFF. The CDR3, as DNA: TGTGGCAGCAGCTGGGTGACTCCGGCACAGTTCTTC.

The chain uses TRBV9 and TRBJ1-5; TRBD1 agrees at 7 bases. Germline lookup yields CDR1 SGDLS and CDR2 YYNGEE. The CDR3 consists of 15 residues. The trim removed 1 base at V and 3 bases at J, leaving 4 bases unmatched. CDR3 nucleotides: TGTGCCAGCAGCGTAACGGGACAGCCCAATCAGCCCCAGCATTTT. Its translation is CASSVTGQPNQPQHF.

This chain connects TRBV5-1 to TRBJ2-3; D may match TRBD1 or TRBD2 (5 bases each). Germline V gene data show CDR1 as SGHRS and CDR2 as YFSETQ. V was shortened by 0 bases and J by 7 bases, with 18 bases between the two germline ends. The CDR3 runs to 16 residues. CDR3 bases: TGCGCCAGCAGCTTGGGGGGACCGGGAATTTCTAATACGCAGTATTTT. Encoded protein: CASSLGGPGISNTQYF.

This clonotype was seen a handful of times. This chain links TRBV25-1 with TRBJ1-3; TRBD1 matches 9 bases. J was trimmed by 0 bases and V by 4 bases; bases with no gene match: 1. Germline loops: CDR1 MGHDK, CDR2 SYGVNS. The CDR3 is made up of 15 amino acids. For the CDR3, the DNA is TGTGCCAGCAGTGGGGACAGGGTCTCTGGAAACACCATATATTTT. This codes for CASSGDRVSGNTIYF.

This clonotype was picked up a small number of times. CDR3 loop: CASSSPGTSGRAAYEQYF. The CDR3 DNA sequence: TGTGCCAGCAGCTCACCCGGTACTAGCGGGAGAGCGGCCTACGAGCAGTACTTC. The rearrangement uses TRBV11-2 and TRBJ2-7; 11 bases fit TRBD2. The V gene's germline CDR1 is SGHAT and CDR2 FQNNGV. The CDR3 consists of 18 residues. Unmatched junction bases numbered 13, after V lost 4 bases and J lost 2 bases.

There are a few counts of this clonotype. The chain couples TRBV5-1 to TRBJ2-7; weak D call: TRBD1 (6 bases). Trimming left V 3 bases short and J 3 bases short, with 28 bases between. The germline gives CDR1 SGHRS, CDR2 YFSETQ. The CDR3 loop spans 19 amino acids. CDR3 in amino acids: CASSSAPPPTGPNDYEQYF. In DNA, the CDR3 is TGCGCCAGCAGCTCCGCGCCCCCTCCCACAGGGCCCAACGACTACGAGCAGTACTTC.